This T cell receptor beta chain originates from a study of T cells after yellow fever vaccination. TCRdb independently ran MiXCR on the 5' RACE reads; one entry per CDR3 protein. In the table there are approximately 13,000 distinct CDR3 sequences, under 5.5% of which are singletons. This CDR3 spans 10 amino acids. Looked up from germline, CDR1 is SGHTA and CDR2 is FQGNSA. Comment on this clonotype: A read error is possible here, since a much larger clone lies one base away.

Sequencing was performed on PBMCs, either bulk or a sorted T-cell subset (CD4+, CD8+, memory, or dextramer-sorted; not recorded which), taken 45 days after the yellow fever booster vaccination. V usage is TRBV7-2 and J usage is TRBJ2-1; D is perhaps TRBD2 (5 bases). The TCR originated in a man younger than 45 who received the YFV17D yellow fever vaccine. The CDR3 DNA sequence: TGTGGCAGCGGACCCTTCGAACAGTTCTTC. Amino acid sequence: CGSGPFEQFF.